The 12 T cell receptor beta chains presented below share a single source sample, sequenced in a study of vaccination and CD4 T cells after COVID-19. No antigen has been assigned to these receptors. Researchers used the Oncomine TCR Beta short-read assay to sequence DNA from cultured CD4+ T cells. TCRdb re-called the PCR reads with MiXCR, one entry per CDR3 protein. This table has roughly 7,200 distinct CDR3 sequences, about 40% appearing once. Treatment meaning: approximately nine-day PBMC culture with coronavirus spike peptide pools or control peptides (ViraFEST assay). Unexposed donor CD4+ T cells predated the COVID-19 pandemic, collected 2011-2018. The sequencing input was CD4+ T cells from blood, cultured in vitro. The receptors stem from a human donor in good health.

On this clonotype itself: The junction departs from germline at one end; a sequencing error may be responsible. This chain joins TRBV19 and TRBJ1-2, with no clear D. Per germline, CDR1 LNHDA and CDR2 SQIVND (reference sequence). The CDR3 is 15 amino acids. The CDR3 here is CASRPQEYSNDGYTF. Written as DNA, the CDR3 is TGTGCCAGTAGGCCGCAGGAGTATTCTAACGATGGCTACACCTTC.

This clonotype has only a few counts. This chain uses TRBV4-2 with TRBJ2-3; 10 bases line up with TRBD2. The V gene end was trimmed by 1 base and the J gene end by 8 bases; junction bases not matched to a gene: 9. The CDR3 consists of 16 residues. Germline loops: CDR1 LGHNA, CDR2 YNFKEQ. The CDR3 here is CASSQGVAGGAGTQYF. In nucleotides, the CDR3 is TGTGCCAGCAGCCAAGGAGTAGCGGGGGGCGCAGGTACGCAGTATTTT.

This clonotype has just a few counts. The V gene is TRBV20-1, the J gene TRBJ1-6; TRBD1 might be the D (6 bases). The CDR3 is 15 amino acids. V lost 5 bases to trimming and J lost 5 bases, with 16 bases between them. Germline CDR1 is DFQATT and CDR2 is SNEGSKA (reference sequence). The CDR3 protein is CSASTRTDDNSPLHF. The CDR3 nucleotides read TGCAGTGCTTCTACCCGGACAGACGATAATTCACCCCTCCACTTT.

The rearrangement joins TRBV27 to TRBJ1-1, with a weak D call TRBD1 (6 bases). The germline CDR1 and CDR2 sequences are MNHEY and SMNVEV (reference sequence). This CDR3 is 14 amino acids long. Trimming cost V 3 bases and J 5 bases, with 13 bases left between them. This CDR3 is CASSFFDRNTEAFF. The CDR3 nucleotides are TGTGCCAGCAGTTTCTTCGACAGGAATACTGAAGCTTTCTTT.

The rearrangement links TRBV29-1 to TRBJ1-1; D may be TRBD1 (6 bases). Germline CDR1 SQVTM, CDR2 ANQGSEA. The V gene lost 6 bases and the J gene lost 5 bases, with 16 bases spanning the gap. This CDR3 has 13 residues. The CDR3: CSVQQGQGTEAFF. The DNA for the CDR3 is TGCAGCGTCCAGCAGGGGCAGGGGACTGAAGCTTTCTTT.

The chain is built from TRBV18 and TRBJ2-1; D not resolved. The CDR3 is made up of 12 amino acids. Germline V gene sequence: CDR1 KGHSH, CDR2 LQKENI. V was trimmed by 3 bases and J by 8 bases, leaving 8 bases between them. The CDR3 sequence is CASSPAGDEQFF. In nucleotides, the CDR3 is TGTGCCAGCTCACCCGCTGGGGATGAGCAGTTCTTC.

The rearrangement joins TRBV20-1 to TRBJ2-5; a possible D gene is TRBD2 (6 bases). V was cut by 5 bases and J by 1 base, with 17 bases left in between. The length of the CDR3 is 15 residues. Germline V gene lookup returns CDR1 DFQATT and CDR2 SNEGSKA (reference sequence). CDR3 sequence reads: CSAEKGSGVQETQYF. The CDR3 region has the DNA TGCAGTGCTGAGAAGGGGTCGGGGGTCCAAGAGACCCAGTACTTC.

This clonotype was observed a few times. The genes are TRBV20-1 and TRBJ1-5; 8 positions agree with TRBD1. Germline trimming cut 1 base from V and 6 bases from J; bases unmatched to any gene: 8. The CDR3 contains 15 residues. Germline CDR1 and CDR2: DFQATT and SNEGSKA (reference sequence). This CDR3 reads CSARADREGGQPQHF. The CDR3 DNA reads as TGCAGTGCTAGAGCGGACAGGGAGGGCGGTCAGCCCCAGCATTTT.

This clonotype was detected a few times. The gene calls are TRBV7-8 and TRBJ2-7; D is unresolved. From germline, CDR1 is SGHVS and CDR2 FQNEAQ. The length of the CDR3 is 12 residues. The V and J ends lost 2 bases and 3 bases respectively, with 5 bases between them. Written as DNA, the CDR3 is TGTGCCAGCAGCTTATCACACTACGAGCAGTACTTC. Protein sequence: CASSLSHYEQYF.

J is TRBJ1-1 and V is TRBV18; D not resolved. This CDR3 is built from 14 residues. V was trimmed by 1 base and J by 1 base, leaving 7 bases between them. Germline CDR1 is KGHSH and CDR2 is LQKENI. The CDR3 loop reads CASSPRDGNTEAFF. CDR3 nucleotide sequence: TGTGCCAGCTCACCACGTGACGGGAACACTGAAGCTTTCTTT.

The rearrangement uses TRBV7-9 and TRBJ2-3; 8 bases agree with TRBD1. V trimming: 5 bases; J trimming: 4 bases; junction bases outside the gene matches: 17. Germline values: CDR1 SEHNR, CDR2 FQNEAQ (reference sequence). There are 18 residues in the CDR3. The DNA of the CDR3 is TGTGCCAGCAGCCCCAGACAGAGTGGCAGGGGGCAGGCAGATACGCAGTATTTT. It translates to CASSPRQSGRGQADTQYF.

This clonotype was counted once. The chain uses TRBV21-1 and TRBJ1-1; TRBD1, as called in the table, went unchecked against the DNA. TRBV21-1 is reported as a pseudogene. This CDR3 has 15 amino acids. The CDR3 here is CASSKTDRLNTEAFF. The CDR3, as DNA: TGTGCCAGCAGCAAAACAGACAGGTTGAACACTGAAGCTTTCTTT.